Detailed here is one T cell receptor beta chain. Its cognate antigen is unknown. This CDR3 is 14 amino acids long. Looked up from germline, CDR1 is MGHRA and CDR2 is YSYEKL. Both 60 Vbeta primers and 13 Jbeta primers went into the PCR. The repertoire was sequenced with immunoSEQ multiplex PCR; TCRdb's copy has only in-frame clones and lacks some. The table includes some 180,000 clones, around 87% detected once. The data belong to a study of cytomegalovirus exposure and HLA in healthy donors. Study results and caveats: As a later analysis showed, a missense DCLRE1C variant was linked to trimming of TCR beta V- and J-genes. A later analysis by the authors found several of the most significant clusters apparently linked to common viral pathogens.

This chain uses TRBV4-1 with TRBJ2-5, with a possible D match to TRBD1 (6 bases). The J call is doubtful: the DNA matches TRBJ2-7 better. This TCR was sampled from a boy aged 2 to 10 in good health and CMV-seronegative. The sequencing sample was made of PBMCs. The CDR3 DNA follows: TGCGCCAGCAGTTATAGGACAGCCTCCTACGAGCAGTACTTC. Translated: CASSYRTASYEQYF.